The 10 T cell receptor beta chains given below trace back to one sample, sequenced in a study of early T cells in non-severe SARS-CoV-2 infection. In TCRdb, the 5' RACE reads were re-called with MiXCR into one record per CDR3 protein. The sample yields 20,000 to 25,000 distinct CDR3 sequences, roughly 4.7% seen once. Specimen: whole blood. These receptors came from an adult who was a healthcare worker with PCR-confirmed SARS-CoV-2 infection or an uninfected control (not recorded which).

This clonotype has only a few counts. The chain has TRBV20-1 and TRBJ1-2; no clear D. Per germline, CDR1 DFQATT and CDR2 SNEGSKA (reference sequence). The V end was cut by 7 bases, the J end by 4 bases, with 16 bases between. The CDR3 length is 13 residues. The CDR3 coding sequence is TGCAGTGTTCAGCCCCAGGAAGGCTATGGCTACACCTTC. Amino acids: CSVQPQEGYGYTF.

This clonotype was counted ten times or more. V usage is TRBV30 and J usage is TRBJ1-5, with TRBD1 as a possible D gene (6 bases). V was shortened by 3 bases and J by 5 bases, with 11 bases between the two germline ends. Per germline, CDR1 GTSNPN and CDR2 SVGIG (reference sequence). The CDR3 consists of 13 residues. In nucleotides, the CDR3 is TGTGCCTGGAGCGACAGGTTTGATCAGCCCCAGCATTTT. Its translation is CAWSDRFDQPQHF.

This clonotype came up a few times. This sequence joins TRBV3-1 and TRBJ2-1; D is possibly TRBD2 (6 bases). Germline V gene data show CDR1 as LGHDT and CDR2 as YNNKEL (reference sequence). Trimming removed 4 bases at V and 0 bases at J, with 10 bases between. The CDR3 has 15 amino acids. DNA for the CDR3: TGTGCCAGCAGCCCTAGACTAGTCTCCTACAATGAGCAGTTCTTC. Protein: CASSPRLVSYNEQFF.

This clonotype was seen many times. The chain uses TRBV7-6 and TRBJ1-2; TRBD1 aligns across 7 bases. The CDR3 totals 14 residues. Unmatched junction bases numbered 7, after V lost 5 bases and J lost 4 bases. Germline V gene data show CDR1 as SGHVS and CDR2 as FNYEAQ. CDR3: CASSPTGTAYGYTF. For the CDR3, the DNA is TGTGCCAGCAGCCCCACCGGGACAGCCTATGGCTACACCTTC. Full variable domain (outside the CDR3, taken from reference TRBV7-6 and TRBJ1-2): GAGVSQSPRYKVTKRGQDVALRCDPISGHVSLYWYRQALGQGPEFLTYFNYEAQQDKSGLPNDRFSAERPEGSISTLTIQRTEQRDSAMYRCASSPTGTAYGYTFGSGTRLTVV.

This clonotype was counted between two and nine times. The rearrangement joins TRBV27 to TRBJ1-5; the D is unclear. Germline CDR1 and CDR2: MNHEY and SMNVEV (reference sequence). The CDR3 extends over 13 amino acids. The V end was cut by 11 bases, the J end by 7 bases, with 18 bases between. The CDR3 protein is CARPRVSGQPQHF. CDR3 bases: TGTGCCCGCCCGCGGGTAAGCGGGCAGCCCCAGCATTTT.

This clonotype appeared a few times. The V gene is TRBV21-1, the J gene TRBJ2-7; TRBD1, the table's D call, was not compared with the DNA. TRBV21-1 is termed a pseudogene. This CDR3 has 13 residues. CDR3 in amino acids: CASSKTGIYEQYF. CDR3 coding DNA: TGTGCCAGCAGCAAAACCGGGATCTACGAGCAGTACTTC.

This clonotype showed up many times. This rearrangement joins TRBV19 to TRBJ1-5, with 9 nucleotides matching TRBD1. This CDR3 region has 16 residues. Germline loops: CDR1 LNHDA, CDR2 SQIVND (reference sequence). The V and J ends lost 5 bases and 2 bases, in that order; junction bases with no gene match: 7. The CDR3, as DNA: TGTGCCAGTAGTGGGACAGGGCAGCCCGGCAATCAGCCCCAGCATTTT. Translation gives CASSGTGQPGNQPQHF.

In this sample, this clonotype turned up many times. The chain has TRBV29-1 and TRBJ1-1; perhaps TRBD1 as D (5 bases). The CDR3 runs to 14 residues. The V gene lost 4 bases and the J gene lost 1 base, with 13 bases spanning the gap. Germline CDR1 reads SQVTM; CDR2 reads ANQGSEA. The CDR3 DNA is TGCAGCGTTGCGGGGCGAGAGCCGAACACTGAAGCTTTCTTT. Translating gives CSVAGREPNTEAFF.

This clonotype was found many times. The CDR3, as DNA: TGTGCCAGCAGTTACTCCTTCCGAGCGGGGGGTACAGATACGCAGTATTTT. It specifies CASSYSFRAGGTDTQYF. The chain is built from TRBV6-2 or TRBV6-3 and TRBJ2-3; 9 bases are shared with TRBD2. CDR3 length equals 17 residues. Trimming at V came to 0 bases and at J to 3 bases, leaving 7 bases not matched to a gene. Per the germline V gene, CDR1 is MNHEY and CDR2 is SVGEGT.

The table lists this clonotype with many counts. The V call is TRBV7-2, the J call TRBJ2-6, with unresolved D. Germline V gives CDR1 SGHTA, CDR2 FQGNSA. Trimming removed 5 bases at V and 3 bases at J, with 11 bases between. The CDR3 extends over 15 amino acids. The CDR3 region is CASSPVLGGANVLTF. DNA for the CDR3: TGTGCCAGCAGCCCAGTTTTAGGTGGGGCCAACGTCCTGACTTTC.